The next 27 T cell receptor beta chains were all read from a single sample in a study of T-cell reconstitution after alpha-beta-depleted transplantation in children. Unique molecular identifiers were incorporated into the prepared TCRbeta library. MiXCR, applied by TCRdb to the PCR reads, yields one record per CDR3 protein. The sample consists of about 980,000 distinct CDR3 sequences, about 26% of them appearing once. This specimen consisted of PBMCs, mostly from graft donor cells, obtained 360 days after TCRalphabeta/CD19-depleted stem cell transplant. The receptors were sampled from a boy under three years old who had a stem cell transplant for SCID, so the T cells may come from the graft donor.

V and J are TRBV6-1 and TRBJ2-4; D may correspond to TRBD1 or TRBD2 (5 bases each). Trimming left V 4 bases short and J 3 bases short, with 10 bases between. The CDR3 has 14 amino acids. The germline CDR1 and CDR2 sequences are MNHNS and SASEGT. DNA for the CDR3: TGTGCCAGCAGTGTTCGGGACGGCAAAAACATTCAGTACTTC. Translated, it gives CASSVRDGKNIQYF.

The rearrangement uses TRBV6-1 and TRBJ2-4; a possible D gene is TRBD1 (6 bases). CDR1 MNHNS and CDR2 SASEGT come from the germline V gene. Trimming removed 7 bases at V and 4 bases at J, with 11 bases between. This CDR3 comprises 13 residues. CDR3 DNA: TGTGCCAGCAAAGGGGGTTGGAAAAACATTCAGTACTTC. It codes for CASKGGWKNIQYF.

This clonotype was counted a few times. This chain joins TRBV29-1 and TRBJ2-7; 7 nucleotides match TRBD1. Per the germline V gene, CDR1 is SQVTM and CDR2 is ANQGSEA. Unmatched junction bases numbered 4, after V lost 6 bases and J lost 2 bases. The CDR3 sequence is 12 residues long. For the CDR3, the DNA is TGCAGCGTCACAGGGGCGGCCTACGAGCAGTACTTC. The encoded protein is CSVTGAAYEQYF.

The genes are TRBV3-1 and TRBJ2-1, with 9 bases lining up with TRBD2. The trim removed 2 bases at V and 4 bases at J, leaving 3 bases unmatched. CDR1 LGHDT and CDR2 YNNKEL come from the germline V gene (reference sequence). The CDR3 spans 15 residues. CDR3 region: CASSQKGLAYNEQFF. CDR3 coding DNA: TGTGCCAGCAGCCAAAAGGGACTAGCTTACAATGAGCAGTTCTTC.

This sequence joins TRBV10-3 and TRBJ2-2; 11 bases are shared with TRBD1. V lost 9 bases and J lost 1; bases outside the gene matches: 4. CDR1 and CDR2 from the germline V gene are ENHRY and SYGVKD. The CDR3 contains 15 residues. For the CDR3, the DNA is TGTGCCATTGGGACAGGGGGAAGGAACACCGGGGAGCTGTTTTTT. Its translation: CAIGTGGRNTGELFF.

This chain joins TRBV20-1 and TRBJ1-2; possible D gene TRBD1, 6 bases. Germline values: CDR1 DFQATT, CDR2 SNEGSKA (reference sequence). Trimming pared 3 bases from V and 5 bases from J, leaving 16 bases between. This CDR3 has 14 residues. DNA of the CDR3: TGCAGTGCTAGGGGCACAGGGTCGAGTTATGGCTACACCTTC. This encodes CSARGTGSSYGYTF.

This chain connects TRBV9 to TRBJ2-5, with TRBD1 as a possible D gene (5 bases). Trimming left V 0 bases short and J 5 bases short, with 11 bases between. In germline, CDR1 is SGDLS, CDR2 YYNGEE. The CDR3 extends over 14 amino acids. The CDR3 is CASSVEGYVETQYF. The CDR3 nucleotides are TGTGCCAGCAGCGTAGAGGGGTATGTCGAGACCCAGTACTTC. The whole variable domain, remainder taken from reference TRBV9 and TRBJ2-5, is DSGVTQTPKHLITATGQRVTLRCSPRSGDLSVYWYQQSLDQGLQFLIQYYNGEERAKGNILERFSAQQFPDLHSELNLSSLELGDSALYFCASSVEGYVETQYFGPGTRLLVL.

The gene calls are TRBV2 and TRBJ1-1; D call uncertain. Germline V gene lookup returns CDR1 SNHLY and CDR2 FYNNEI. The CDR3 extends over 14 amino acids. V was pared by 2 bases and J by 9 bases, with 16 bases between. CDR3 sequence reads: CASSEKTPALKAFF. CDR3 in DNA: TGTGCCAGCAGTGAAAAAACCCCGGCCCTGAAAGCTTTCTTT.

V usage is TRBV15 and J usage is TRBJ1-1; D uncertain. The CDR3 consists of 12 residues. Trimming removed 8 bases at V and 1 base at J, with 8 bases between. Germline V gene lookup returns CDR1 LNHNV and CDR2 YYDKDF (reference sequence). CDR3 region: CATEDGNTEAFF. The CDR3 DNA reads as TGTGCCACCGAGGACGGGAACACTGAAGCTTTCTTT.

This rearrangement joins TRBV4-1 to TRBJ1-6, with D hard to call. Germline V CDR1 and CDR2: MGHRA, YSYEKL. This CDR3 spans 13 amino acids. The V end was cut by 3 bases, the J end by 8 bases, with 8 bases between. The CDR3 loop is CASSQGADSPLHF. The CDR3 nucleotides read TGCGCCAGCAGCCAGGGCGCGGATTCACCCCTCCACTTT.

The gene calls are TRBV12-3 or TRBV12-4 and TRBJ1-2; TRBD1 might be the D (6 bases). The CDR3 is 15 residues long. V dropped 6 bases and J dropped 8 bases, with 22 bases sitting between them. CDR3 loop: CASSHDRPSWWGYTF. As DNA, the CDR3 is TGTGCCAGCAGCCACGACAGGCCCAGTTGGTGGGGCTACACCTTC.

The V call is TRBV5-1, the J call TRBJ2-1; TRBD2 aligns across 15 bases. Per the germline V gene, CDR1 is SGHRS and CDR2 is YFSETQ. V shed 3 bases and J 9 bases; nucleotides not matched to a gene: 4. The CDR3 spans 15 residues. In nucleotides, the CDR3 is TGCGCCAGCAGCTACGGGACTAGCGGGGGGTTTGAGCAGTTCTTC. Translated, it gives CASSYGTSGGFEQFF.

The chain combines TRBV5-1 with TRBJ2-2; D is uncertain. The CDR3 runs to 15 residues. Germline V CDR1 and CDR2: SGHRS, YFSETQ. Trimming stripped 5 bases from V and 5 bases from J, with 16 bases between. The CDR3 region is CASRARDRKTGELFF. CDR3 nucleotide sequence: TGCGCCAGCAGGGCTAGAGACCGGAAAACCGGGGAGCTGTTTTTT.

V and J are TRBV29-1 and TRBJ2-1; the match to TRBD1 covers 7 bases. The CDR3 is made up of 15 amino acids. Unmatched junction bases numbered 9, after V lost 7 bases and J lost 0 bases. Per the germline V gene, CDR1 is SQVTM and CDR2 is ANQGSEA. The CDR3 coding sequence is TGCAGCGCCAAAAGGTCAGGGGGCTCCTACAATGAGCAGTTCTTC. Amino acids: CSAKRSGGSYNEQFF.

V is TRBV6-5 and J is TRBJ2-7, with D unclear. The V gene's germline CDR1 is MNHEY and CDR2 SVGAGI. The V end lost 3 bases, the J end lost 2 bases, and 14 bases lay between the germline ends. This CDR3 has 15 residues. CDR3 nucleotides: TGTGCCAGCAGTTATGGGTCGGCAGTGACCTACGAGCAGTACTTC. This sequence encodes CASSYGSAVTYEQYF.

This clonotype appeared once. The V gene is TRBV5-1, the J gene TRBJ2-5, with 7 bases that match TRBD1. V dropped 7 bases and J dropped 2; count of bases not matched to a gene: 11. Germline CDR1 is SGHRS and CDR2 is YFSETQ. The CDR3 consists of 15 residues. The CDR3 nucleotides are TGCGCCAGCTCACTTCCTTTCAGGGGGCAAGAGACCCAGTACTTC. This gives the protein CASSLPFRGQETQYF.

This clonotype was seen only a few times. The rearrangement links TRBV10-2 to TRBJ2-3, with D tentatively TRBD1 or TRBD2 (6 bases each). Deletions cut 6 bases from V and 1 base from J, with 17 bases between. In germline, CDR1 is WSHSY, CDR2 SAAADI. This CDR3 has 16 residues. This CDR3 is CASREGDGTGTDTQYF. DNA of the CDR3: TGCGCCAGCAGGGAGGGGGACGGGACCGGCACAGATACGCAGTATTTT.

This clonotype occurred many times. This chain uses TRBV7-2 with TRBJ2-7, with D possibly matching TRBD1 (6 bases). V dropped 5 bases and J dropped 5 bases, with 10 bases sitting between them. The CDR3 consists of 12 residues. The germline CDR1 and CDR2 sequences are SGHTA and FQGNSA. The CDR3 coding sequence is TGTGCCAGCAGCGTACAGGGAAACGAGCAGTACTTC. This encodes CASSVQGNEQYF.

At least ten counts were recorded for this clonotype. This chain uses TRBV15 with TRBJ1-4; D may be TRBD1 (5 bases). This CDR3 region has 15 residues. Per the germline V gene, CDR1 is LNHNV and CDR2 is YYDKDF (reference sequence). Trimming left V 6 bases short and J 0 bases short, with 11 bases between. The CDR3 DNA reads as TGTGCCACCAGTGTAGGGACCGCAACTAATGAAAAACTGTTTTTT. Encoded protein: CATSVGTATNEKLFF.

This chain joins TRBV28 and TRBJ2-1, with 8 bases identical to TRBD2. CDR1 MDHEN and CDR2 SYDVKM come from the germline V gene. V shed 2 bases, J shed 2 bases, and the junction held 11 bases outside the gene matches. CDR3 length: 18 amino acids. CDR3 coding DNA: TGTGCCAGCAGTTTAGGGGGGACGGGGGGGGTCGCCTACAATGAGCAGTTCTTC. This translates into CASSLGGTGGVAYNEQFF.

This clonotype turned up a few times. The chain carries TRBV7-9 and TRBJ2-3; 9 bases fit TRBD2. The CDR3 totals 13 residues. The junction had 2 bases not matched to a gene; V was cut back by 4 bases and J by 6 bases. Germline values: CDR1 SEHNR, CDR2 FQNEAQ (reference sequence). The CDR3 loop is CASSSGTSDTQYF. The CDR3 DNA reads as TGTGCCAGCAGCTCCGGGACTAGCGATACGCAGTATTTT.

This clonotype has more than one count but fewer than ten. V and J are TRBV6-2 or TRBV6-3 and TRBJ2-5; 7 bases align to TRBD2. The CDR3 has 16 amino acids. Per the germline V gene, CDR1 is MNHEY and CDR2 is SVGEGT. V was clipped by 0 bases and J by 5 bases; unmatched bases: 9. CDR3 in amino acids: CASSYSGLVVVETQYF. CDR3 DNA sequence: TGTGCCAGCAGTTACTCAGGACTAGTGGTAGTTGAGACCCAGTACTTC.

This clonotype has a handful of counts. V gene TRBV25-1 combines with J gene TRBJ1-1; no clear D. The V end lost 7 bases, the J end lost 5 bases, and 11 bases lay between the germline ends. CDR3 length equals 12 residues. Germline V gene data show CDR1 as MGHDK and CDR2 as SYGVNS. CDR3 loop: CASKIGGTEAFF. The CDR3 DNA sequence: TGTGCCAGCAAAATTGGAGGGACTGAAGCTTTCTTT.

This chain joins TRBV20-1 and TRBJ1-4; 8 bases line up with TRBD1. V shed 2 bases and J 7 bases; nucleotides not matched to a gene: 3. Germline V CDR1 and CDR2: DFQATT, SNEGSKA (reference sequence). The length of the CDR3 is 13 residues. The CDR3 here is CSARTGTGEKLFF. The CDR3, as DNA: TGCAGTGCTAGAACCGGGACAGGTGAAAAACTGTTTTTT.

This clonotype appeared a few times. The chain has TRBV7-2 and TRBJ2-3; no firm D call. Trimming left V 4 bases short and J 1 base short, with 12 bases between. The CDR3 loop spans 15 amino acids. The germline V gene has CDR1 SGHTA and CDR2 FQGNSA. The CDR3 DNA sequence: TGTGCCAGCAGCTCTAGTCTAAGGGGCACAGATACGCAGTATTTT. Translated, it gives CASSSSLRGTDTQYF.

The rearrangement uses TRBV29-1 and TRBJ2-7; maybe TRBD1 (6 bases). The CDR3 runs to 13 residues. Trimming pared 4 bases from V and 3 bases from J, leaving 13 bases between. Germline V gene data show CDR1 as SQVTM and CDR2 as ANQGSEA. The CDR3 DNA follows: TGCAGCGTTGCTCCACAGGGTATCTACGAGCAGTACTTC. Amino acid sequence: CSVAPQGIYEQYF.

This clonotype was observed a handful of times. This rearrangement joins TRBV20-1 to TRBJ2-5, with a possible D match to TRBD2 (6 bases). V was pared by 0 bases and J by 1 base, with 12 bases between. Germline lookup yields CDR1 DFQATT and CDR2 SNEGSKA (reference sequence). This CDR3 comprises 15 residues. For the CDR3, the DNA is TGCAGTGCTAGAGATTCGGCTAGCGTCCAAGAGACCCAGTACTTC. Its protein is CSARDSASVQETQYF.